The 8 T cell receptor beta chains listed next were all sequenced from one sample in a study of shared clonotypes between healthy human individuals. CD8 cells regarded as naive lacked CD45RO, were positively chosen for CCR7, and omitted terminally differentiated effector memory CD45RA+ cells. TCRdb's table, derived via immunoSEQ multiplex PCR, lists solely in-frame clones and lacks some. The sample has 1.5 million to 2.5 million clones; 85% to 95% are singletons. The sample taken for sequencing was naive CD8+ T cells sorted from blood. These TCRs come from a man aged 18 to 29 in good health.

The chain links TRBV9 to TRBJ2-1; D remains unclear. Germline V gene data show CDR1 as SGDLS and CDR2 as YYNGEE. CDR3 length: 16 residues. V lost 0 bases and J lost 0, with 10 bases in between. DNA of the CDR3: TGTGCCAGCAGCGTAGTAGAAACAGACTCCTACAATGAGCAGTTCTTC. The encoded protein is CASSVVETDSYNEQFF.

V gene TRBV9 combines with J gene TRBJ2-7, with TRBD1 matching 9 bases. Unmatched junction bases numbered 4, after V lost 0 bases and J lost 6 bases. The CDR3 spans 14 residues. The germline V gene encodes CDR1 SGDLS and CDR2 YYNGEE. CDR3 residues: CASSVEGTGPEQYF. The CDR3 DNA follows: TGTGCCAGCAGCGTAGAAGGGACAGGGCCCGAGCAGTACTTC.

The chain uses TRBV29-1 and TRBJ1-1; D remains ambiguous. The CDR3 is 10 residues long. Trimming took 7 bases from V and 8 from J, leaving 11 bases between them. Germline V gene data show CDR1 as SQVTM and CDR2 as ANQGSEA. Here the CDR3 reads CSAEFGEAFF. The DNA for the CDR3 is TGCAGCGCCGAGTTCGGCGAAGCTTTCTTT.

The rearrangement links TRBV28 to TRBJ2-4; weak D call: TRBD1 (7 bases). Germline assignment: CDR1 MDHEN and CDR2 SYDVKM. The CDR3 runs 14 residues. Trimming removed 8 bases at V and 6 bases at J, with 17 bases between. Written as DNA, the CDR3 is TGTGCCAGCCAAGGAGGGGGCGAGGGAAACATTCAGTACTTC. It translates to CASQGGGEGNIQYF.

This chain connects TRBV13 to TRBJ1-1; no reliable D call. Germline loops: CDR1 PRHDT, CDR2 FYEKMQ (reference sequence). The length of the CDR3 is 13 residues. V was trimmed by 2 bases and J by 4 bases, leaving 8 bases between them. CDR3 sequence (DNA): TGTGCCAGCAGCTTAAGCGGGTCCACTGAAGCTTTCTTT. The encoded protein is CASSLSGSTEAFF.

The gene calls are TRBV4-3 and TRBJ1-2; TRBD1 might be the D (6 bases). Germline values: CDR1 LGHNA, CDR2 YSLEER. There are 15 residues in the CDR3. Trimming cost V 0 bases and J 6 bases, with 14 bases left between them. CDR3 in DNA: TGCGCCAGCAGCCAAGAATTAATAGCAGGGGATGGCTACACCTTC. It translates to CASSQELIAGDGYTF.

The V and J genes are TRBV7-9 and TRBJ2-5; D ambiguous. V was shortened by 5 bases and J by 5 bases, with 15 bases between the two germline ends. Germline-derived CDR1 and CDR2 are SEHNR and FQNEAQ (reference sequence). This CDR3 has 14 residues. The CDR3 loop is CASSPPQGLETQYF. CDR3 nucleotides: TGTGCCAGCAGCCCCCCGCAAGGCTTGGAGACCCAGTACTTC.

This chain links TRBV7-9 with TRBJ2-7, with TRBD2 matching over 9 bases. The CDR3 totals 14 residues. CDR1 SEHNR and CDR2 FQNEAQ come from the germline V gene (reference sequence). The J segment lost 2 bases and the V segment lost 5 bases, leaving 4 bases of the junction unmatched. CDR3 coding DNA: TGTGCCAGCAGCCTTAGCGGGAGTGCCTACGAGCAGTACTTC. Protein sequence: CASSLSGSAYEQYF.